This TCR beta chain was obtained from a study of lymphopenia after photon versus proton radiotherapy (dated 2019 in TCRdb). Turning to the overall study: The study compared the immunological effects of photon versus proton radiation therapy in patients with gastrointestinal tumors who developed high-grade lymphopenia. The cohort comprised roughly 20 patients with gastrointestinal tumors who received either photon or proton therapy and then developed lymphopenia. The study was designed to characterize how the impact on the immune system differs between the two radiation modalities. The full study reports these points: After the lymphocyte count nadir, repertoires from photon-treated patients showed oligoclonal expansion, particularly of CD8+ Temra cells, and this expansion drove the decline in diversity. Across the cohort, among patients who died, a greater drop in TCR diversity after the nadir was inversely correlated with overall survival time. Relative stability during treatment was observed in proton-treated patients, whereas loss of naive T cells and TCR diversity and gain of effector/memory populations were observed in photon-treated patients. The authors looked at the survival association only in patients who died, and they framed better survival with proton therapy as a possibility rather than a demonstrated result.

Libraries were made using the immunoSEQ multiplex PCR assay. T cell repertoires were profiled with deep sequencing of rearranged TCR beta loci together with multiparametric flow cytometry. TCRdb retrieved this table from immuneACCESS and kept in-frame rearrangements only. Not all clones are present; in checked studies, unresolved V genes account for under half, and no reason is known for the remainder. The sample table contains 55,000 to 85,000 clones; only one count was recorded for roughly 90% of them. The ten biggest clones cover 2% to 2.5% of the sample. Comments on this clone: The specificity of this receptor is unknown. Per-nucleotide qualities are absent, and no much larger clonotype sits a single base away.

For this chain, trimming is 1 base at the V end and 4 bases at the J end, and the number of junction bases without a gene match is 10. CDR1 is given as SQVTM and CDR2 as ANQGSEA, both from the germline V gene. The CDR3 spans 15 residues, from the cysteine through the phenylalanine. The entry retains the CDR3 DNA only, 45 bases that are in frame from base 1. Here the chain combines TRBV29-1 and TRBJ2-7; the junction holds 7 bases that match TRBD1. The sample in question was peripheral blood, obtained from a patient treated with photon-based radiotherapy. The receptor comes from a middle-aged woman with cholangiocarcinoma. CDR3 loop: CSVEGPGQKEYEQYF. The sequenced DNA: TGCAGCGTTGAAGGTCCGGGACAGAAAGAATACGAGCAGTACTTC.